The 4 T cell receptor beta chains below all came from one sample that was sequenced in a study of shared clonotypes between healthy human individuals. Clones were read by immunoSEQ multiplex PCR, and TCRdb kept only the in-frame ones, dropping some. The sample gives some 2.1 million clones, about 95% of which show up once; more than 0.95% is in the top ten. The naive CD8 fraction comprised CD45RO-negative cells positively selected for CCR7 and excluded terminally differentiated effector memory CD45RA+ cells. Sequencing was carried out using naive CD8+ T cells sorted from blood. These receptors were collected from a man younger than 35 in good health.

Concerning this clone itself: This may be a read error: a much more frequent sequence differs by one nucleotide. The sample holds other DNA sequences that translate to the same CDR3. The chain is built from TRBV13 and TRBJ2-7; the D is unclear. CDR1 PRHDT and CDR2 FYEKMQ come from the germline V gene (reference sequence). V was cut by 0 bases and J by 3 bases, with 3 bases left in between. This CDR3 contains 12 residues. The CDR3 DNA follows: TGTGCCAGCAGCTTAGGGGACTACGAGCAGTACTTC. Its protein product is CASSLGDYEQYF.

This chain links TRBV6-5 with TRBJ1-1; D call uncertain. The germline gives CDR1 MNHEY, CDR2 SVGAGI. The CDR3 is 14 amino acids. Trimming left V 0 bases short and J 4 bases short, with 9 bases between. The CDR3 DNA reads as TGTGCCAGCAGTTACTCCTACGGAGCCACTGAAGCTTTCTTT. It is translated as CASSYSYGATEAFF.

Turning to this clone: Additional DNA sequences in this sample encode the identical CDR3. The chain employs TRBV7-2 and TRBJ2-7; possible D gene TRBD2, 6 bases. The V end lost 5 bases, the J end lost 2 bases, and 16 bases lay between the germline ends. This CDR3 has 15 amino acids. The germline V gene encodes CDR1 SGHTA and CDR2 FQGNSA. CDR3 residues: CASSQSGEVPYEQYF. The CDR3, as DNA: TGTGCCAGCAGCCAATCGGGAGAGGTCCCCTACGAGCAGTACTTC.

A word on this clone: Other DNA variants within this sample encode the same CDR3. The V call is TRBV11-2, the J call TRBJ2-7; D is unresolved. Trimming left V 0 bases short and J 3 bases short, with 6 bases between. The CDR3 contains 13 residues. Germline CDR1 reads SGHAT; CDR2 reads FQNNGV. CDR3 protein: CASSLEPDYEQYF. The CDR3 DNA reads as TGTGCCAGCAGCTTAGAACCAGACTACGAGCAGTACTTC.